These T cell receptor beta chains were read from a single sample in a study of blood T cell repertoires in COVID-19. The method was immunoSEQ multiplex PCR; TCRdb's version includes in-frame clones alone and lacks a portion of them. The sample consists of some 430,000 clones, roughly 87% of them appearing once. Source material: PBMCs or T cells enriched from blood (not recorded which). These receptor sequences come from a man between 18 and 29 years old who had recovered from COVID-19. Each CDR3 is given with its conserved first and last residue. The order of the fields is V gene, D gene, J gene, clone size, CDR3 DNA, CDR3 protein. The D gene is left open where the match is weak. Rows give clone size only sometimes, using once, few, many, or a class for an expanded clone.

V gene: TRBV5-1
D gene: .
J gene: TRBJ2-1
clone size: .
CDR3 DNA: TGCGCCAGCAGCCACAGGGTCGGGGACTACAATGAGCAGTTCTTC
CDR3 protein: CASSHRVGDYNEQFF

V gene: TRBV29-1
D gene: .
J gene: TRBJ2-3
clone size: .
CDR3 DNA: TGCAGCGTTGAACGTGGGGACCCCGCGGGATATACGCAGTATTTT
CDR3 protein: CSVERGDPAGYTQYF

V gene: TRBV2
D gene: TRBD2
J gene: TRBJ2-5
clone size: .
CDR3 DNA: TGTGCCAGCAGATTGACTAGCGGGGGTGCCCAGTACTTC
CDR3 protein: CASRLTSGGAQYF

V gene: TRBV2
D gene: TRBD1
J gene: TRBJ1-6
clone size: .
CDR3 DNA: TGTGCCAGCAGTGAAGTAGGGCCGGGACAGTATAATTCACCCCTCCACTTT
CDR3 protein: CASSEVGPGQYNSPLHF

V gene: TRBV30
D gene: .
J gene: TRBJ2-6
clone size: .
CDR3 DNA: TGTGCCTGGTCCTCTAGTCGAAAGGGGGCCAACGTCCTGACTTTC
CDR3 protein: CAWSSSRKGANVLTF

V gene: TRBV30
D gene: .
J gene: TRBJ1-1
clone size: once
CDR3 DNA: TGTGCCTGGGACCGACAGGCCACTGAAGCTTTCTTT
CDR3 protein: CAWDRQATEAFF

V gene: TRBV19
D gene: .
J gene: TRBJ1-6
clone size: .
CDR3 DNA: TGTGCCAGTAGTCCTGGACAGCAACACTCACCCCTCCACTTT
CDR3 protein: CASSPGQQHSPLHF

V gene: TRBV28
D gene: TRBD1
J gene: TRBJ1-2
clone size: .
CDR3 DNA: TGTGCCAGCAGTTTGGACAGGGGTGAGGGGCGGGATGGCTACACCTTC
CDR3 protein: CASSLDRGEGRDGYTF

V gene: TRBV5-1
D gene: TRBD1
J gene: TRBJ1-1
clone size: .
CDR3 DNA: TGCGCCAGCAGCATGACAGGGGGAGTCACTGAAGCTTTCTTT
CDR3 protein: CASSMTGGVTEAFF

V gene: TRBV3-1/TRBV3-2
D gene: .
J gene: TRBJ2-1
clone size: .
CDR3 DNA: TGTGCCAGCAGCCCAATTCTCTCAGCGGGTTCCCTTTACAATGAGCAGTTCTTC
CDR3 protein: CASSPILSAGSLYNEQFF

V gene: TRBV27
D gene: .
J gene: TRBJ1-2
clone size: .
CDR3 DNA: TGTGCCAGCAGCCCCGACAGGATCTATGGCTACACCTTC
CDR3 protein: CASSPDRIYGYTF

V gene: TRBV9
D gene: .
J gene: TRBJ2-3
clone size: .
CDR3 DNA: TGTGCCAGCAGCGTAGGTGGGCGGGTGGGAGATACGCAGTATTTT
CDR3 protein: CASSVGGRVGDTQYF

V gene: TRBV23-1
D gene: .
J gene: TRBJ2-7
clone size: .
CDR3 DNA: TGCGCCAGCAGTCGACAGTTCAACGAGCAGTACTTC
CDR3 protein: CASSRQFNEQYF

V gene: TRBV3-1/TRBV3-2
D gene: TRBD1
J gene: TRBJ2-2
clone size: .
CDR3 DNA: TGTGCCAGCAGCCAGGCGGGGACAGGGGCCCTAACCGGGGAGCTGTTTTTT
CDR3 protein: CASSQAGTGALTGELFF

V gene: TRBV27
D gene: .
J gene: TRBJ2-5
clone size: .
CDR3 DNA: TGTGCCAGCCCTTCGAGCGGCCGCCAAGAGACCCAGTACTTC
CDR3 protein: CASPSSGRQETQYF

V gene: TRBV4-1
D gene: TRBD1
J gene: TRBJ2-2
clone size: .
CDR3 DNA: TGCGCCAGCAGCTTAGACAGGGGTAAAAACACCGGGGAGCTGTTTTTT
CDR3 protein: CASSLDRGKNTGELFF

V gene: TRBV25-1
D gene: .
J gene: TRBJ1-2
clone size: .
CDR3 DNA: TGTGCCAGCAGTGAAAAGGCAGGAAATTTCTATGGCTACACCTTC
CDR3 protein: CASSEKAGNFYGYTF

V gene: TRBV7-9
D gene: .
J gene: TRBJ1-1
clone size: few
CDR3 DNA: TGTGCCAGCAGCCCACAAGGGCGGGTGAACACTGAAGCTTTCTTT
CDR3 protein: CASSPQGRVNTEAFF

V gene: TRBV5-5
D gene: TRBD1
J gene: TRBJ2-5
clone size: .
CDR3 DNA: TGTGCCAGCAGCGTGGGACAGGGGTGGAAAGAGACCCAGTACTTC
CDR3 protein: CASSVGQGWKETQYF

V gene: TRBV30
D gene: .
J gene: TRBJ1-1
clone size: few
CDR3 DNA: TGTGCCTGGAGCCCAGGGTCCACTGAAGCTTTCTTT
CDR3 protein: CAWSPGSTEAFF

V gene: TRBV18
D gene: .
J gene: TRBJ1-3
clone size: .
CDR3 DNA: TGTGCCAGCTCCCCCCAAGGGGGACCCTCTGGAAACACCATATATTTT
CDR3 protein: CASSPQGGPSGNTIYF

V gene: TRBV6-4
D gene: .
J gene: TRBJ2-1
clone size: .
CDR3 DNA: TGTGCCAGCCGAAATGGGGACTCTAAATACCCCATTGGGTCACAACCTGAGCAGTTCTTC
CDR3 protein: CASRNGDSKYPIGSQPEQFF

V gene: TRBV14
D gene: TRBD1
J gene: TRBJ1-5
clone size: .
CDR3 DNA: TGTGCCAGCAGCCTAAACGGGGAGGGACAGGGGAAGGGTCAGCCCCAGCATTTT
CDR3 protein: CASSLNGEGQGKGQPQHF

V gene: TRBV18
D gene: .
J gene: TRBJ1-4
clone size: .
CDR3 DNA: TGTGCCAGCTCACCAGGGGCATCCAATGAAAAACTGTTTTTT
CDR3 protein: CASSPGASNEKLFF

V gene: TRBV7-2
D gene: .
J gene: TRBJ2-3
clone size: .
CDR3 DNA: TGTGCCAGCAGCTTTGGCGGAACAGATACGCAGTATTTT
CDR3 protein: CASSFGGTDTQYF